The rows below give T cell receptor beta chains drawn from one sample of a study of T cells in Graves' hyperthyroidism and ophthalmopathy. TCRdb processed the multiplex PCR reads anew with MiXCR; each CDR3 protein has one entry. This sample has 560,000 or so distinct CDR3 sequences, with under 60% found just once. Sequenced: peripheral blood or thyroid tissue (not recorded which). The source of these receptors is a woman under 30 with Graves' hyperthyroidism. CDR3s include the opening cysteine and the closing phenylalanine or tryptophan. D genes are given only for firm matches. Size tells how often a clone was seen (once, few, many) or the class of an expanded clone, and some rows leave it out.

V gene	J gene	clone size	D gene	CDR3 DNA	CDR3 protein
TRBV15	TRBJ1-2	-	-	TGTGCCACCAGCAGCCACGAGGGTGGAGGGGGCTATGGCTACACCTTC	CATSSHEGGGGYGYTF
TRBV25-1	TRBJ2-2	many	-	TGTGCCAGCAGTGAATTACTAGGGGAGCTGTTTTTT	CASSELLGELFF
TRBV29-1	TRBJ2-2	many	TRBD1	TGCAGCGTTGAACCAGGGGGCACCGGGGAGCTGTTTTTT	CSVEPGGTGELFF
TRBV19	TRBJ2-3	-	-	TGTGCCAGTAGTCTGGATGAGGGAGCAGATACGCAGTATTTT	CASSLDEGADTQYF
TRBV6-1	TRBJ1-4	-	TRBD1	TGTGCCAGCAGTGAAGCGCGGGACAGTTTTACGGAAAAACTGTTTTTT	CASSEARDSFTEKLFF
TRBV7-9	TRBJ2-1	-	-	TGTGCCAGCAGCTTAATAGGCAATGAGCAGTTCTTC	CASSLIGNEQFF
TRBV10-3	TRBJ1-4	-	TRBD1	TGTGCCAGCAGCCGGGACAGGGGCTCCGGAAAACTGTTTTTT	CASSRDRGSGKLFF
TRBV29-1	TRBJ2-7	-	TRBD1	TGCAGCGTGACAGGGGGCGGTTACGAGCAGTACTTC	CSVTGGGYEQYF
TRBV7-9	TRBJ1-5	few	-	TGTGCCAGCAGCTTGTTCACATCGGGCGTGGGGGGCAATCAGCCCCAGCATTTT	CASSLFTSGVGGNQPQHF
TRBV7-2	TRBJ2-7	-	TRBD2	TGTGCCAGCAGCTTAGCCCGGGGACTAGCGACCTACGAGCAGTACTTC	CASSLARGLATYEQYF
TRBV7-9	TRBJ1-4	few	-	TGTGCCAGCAGCTCATTCTACGGGGGCGCAACTAATGAAAAACTGTTTTTT	CASSSFYGGATNEKLFF
TRBV2	TRBJ2-5	-	TRBD2	TGTGCCACCGGCCTAGCGGGAGTGCCCCAGTACTTC	CATGLAGVPQYF
TRBV19	TRBJ1-3	once	TRBD1	TGTGCCAGTAGTCCGGACAGGCTCATGAACACCATATATTTT	CASSPDRLMNTIYF
TRBV7-9	TRBJ2-7	few	-	TGTGCCAGTCGGGACACCCTCTCTACGAAGCAGTACTTC	CASRDTLSTKQYF
TRBV29-1	TRBJ1-4	-	-	TGCAGCGTTGTGGACGGGACGCGCCATTTTTTT	CSVVDGTRHFF
TRBV9	TRBJ2-5	-	-	TGTGCCAGCAGTGAAGAGTCCGGGGGCTGGGAGACCCAGTACTTC	CASSEESGGWETQYF
TRBV4-2	TRBJ1-5	-	-	TGTGCCAGCAGCCAAGATTGGACAGATAATCAGCCCCAGCATTTT	CASSQDWTDNQPQHF
TRBV29-1	TRBJ1-2	many	-	TGCAGCGTCACGGACAGCTATGGCTACACCTTC	CSVTDSYGYTF
TRBV7-9	TRBJ1-2	many	-	TGTGCCACGTACCACGACAGAGACTATGGCTACACCTTC	CATYHDRDYGYTF
TRBV20-1	TRBJ1-1	-	-	TGCAGTGCTAGAGCCGGTAGACAGCCGAACACTGAAGCTTTCTTT	CSARAGRQPNTEAFF
TRBV15	TRBJ1-1	once	-	TGTGCCACCAGCAGCCCTGAAGCTTTCTTT	CATSSPEAFF
TRBV12-3/TRBV12-4	TRBJ2-5	-	-	TGTGCCAGCAGTGCAAACAGCCAAGAGACCCAGTACTTC	CASSANSQETQYF
TRBV20-1	TRBJ1-1	few	-	TGCAGTGCAGTACCACAGGGAGTGAACACTGAAGCTTTCTTT	CSAVPQGVNTEAFF
TRBV5-1	TRBJ2-3	few	TRBD1	TGCGCCAGCAGCTTGGAGGGACAGGGACCAGATACGCAGTATTTT	CASSLEGQGPDTQYF
TRBV11-2	TRBJ2-5	-	-	TGTGCCAGCAGCCCTCATGTAGGGATCCAGTACTTC	CASSPHVGIQYF
TRBV7-2	TRBJ2-7	-	TRBD2	TGTGCCAGCAGCTTTGATGTCGGCGGGGGCTCCTACGAGCAGTACTTC	CASSFDVGGGSYEQYF